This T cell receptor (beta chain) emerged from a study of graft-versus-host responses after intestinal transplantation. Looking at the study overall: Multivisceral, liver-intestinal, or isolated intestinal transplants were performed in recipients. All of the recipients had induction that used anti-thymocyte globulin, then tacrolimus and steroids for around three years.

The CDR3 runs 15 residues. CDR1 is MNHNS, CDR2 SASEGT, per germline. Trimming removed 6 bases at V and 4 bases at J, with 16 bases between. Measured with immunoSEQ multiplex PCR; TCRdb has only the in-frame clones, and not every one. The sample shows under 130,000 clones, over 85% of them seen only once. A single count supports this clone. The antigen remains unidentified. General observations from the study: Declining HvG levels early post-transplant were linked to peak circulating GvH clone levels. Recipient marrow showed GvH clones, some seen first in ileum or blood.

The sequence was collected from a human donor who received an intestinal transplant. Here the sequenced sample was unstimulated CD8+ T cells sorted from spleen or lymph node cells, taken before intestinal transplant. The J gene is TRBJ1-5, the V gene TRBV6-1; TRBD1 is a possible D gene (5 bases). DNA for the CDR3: TGTGCCAGCAGGGGGACGGATCCCGGTAATCAGCCCCAGCATTTT. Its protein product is CASRGTDPGNQPQHF.